The present entry profiles one T cell receptor beta chain with its context. The Seattle site enrolled patients during active infection and followed them longitudinally. These data come from a study of blood T cell repertoires in COVID-19. V was shortened by 5 bases and J by 10 bases, with 9 bases between the two germline ends. Germline V gives CDR1 SGHTA, CDR2 FQGNSA. The CDR3 extends over 11 amino acids. Profiled with immunoSEQ multiplex PCR; TCRdb holds only in-frame clones, not every one. The top ten clones hold 6% to 7% of a sample with around 310,000 clones, around 90% of them seen once. The source material was peripheral blood. This clonotype was obtained from a woman younger than 45 with COVID-19, enrolled during active disease. The rearrangement links TRBV7-2 to TRBJ2-1; possible D gene TRBD1, 5 bases. CDR3 in amino acids: CASSQTGEQFF. The CDR3 nucleotides are TGTGCCAGCAGCCAAACAGGAGAGCAGTTCTTC.